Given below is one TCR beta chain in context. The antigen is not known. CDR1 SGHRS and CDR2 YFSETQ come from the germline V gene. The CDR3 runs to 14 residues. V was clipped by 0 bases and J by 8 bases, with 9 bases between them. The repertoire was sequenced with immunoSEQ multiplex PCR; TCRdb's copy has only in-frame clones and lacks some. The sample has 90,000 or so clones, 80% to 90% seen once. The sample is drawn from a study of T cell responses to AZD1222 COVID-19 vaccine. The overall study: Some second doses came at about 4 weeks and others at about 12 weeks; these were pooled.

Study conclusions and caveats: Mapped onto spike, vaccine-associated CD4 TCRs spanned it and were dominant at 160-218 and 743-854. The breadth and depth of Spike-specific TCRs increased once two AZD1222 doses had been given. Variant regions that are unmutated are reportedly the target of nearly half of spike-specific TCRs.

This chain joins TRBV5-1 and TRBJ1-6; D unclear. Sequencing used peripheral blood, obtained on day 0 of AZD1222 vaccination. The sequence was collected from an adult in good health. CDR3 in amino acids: CASSLAQSDSPLHF. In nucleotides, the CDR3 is TGCGCCAGCAGCTTGGCACAGAGTGATTCACCCCTCCACTTT.